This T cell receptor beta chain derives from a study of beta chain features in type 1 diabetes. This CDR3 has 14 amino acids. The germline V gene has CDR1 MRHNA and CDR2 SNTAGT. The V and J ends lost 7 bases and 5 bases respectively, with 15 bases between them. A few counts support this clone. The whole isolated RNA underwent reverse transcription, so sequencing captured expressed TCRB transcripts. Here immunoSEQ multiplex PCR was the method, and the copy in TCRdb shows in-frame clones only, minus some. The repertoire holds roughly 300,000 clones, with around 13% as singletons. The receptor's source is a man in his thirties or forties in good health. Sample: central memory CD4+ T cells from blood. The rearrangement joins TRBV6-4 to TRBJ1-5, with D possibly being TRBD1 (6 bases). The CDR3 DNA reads TGTGCCAGCAAAAACAGGGTGAACTATCAGCCCCAGCATTTT. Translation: CASKNRVNYQPQHF.